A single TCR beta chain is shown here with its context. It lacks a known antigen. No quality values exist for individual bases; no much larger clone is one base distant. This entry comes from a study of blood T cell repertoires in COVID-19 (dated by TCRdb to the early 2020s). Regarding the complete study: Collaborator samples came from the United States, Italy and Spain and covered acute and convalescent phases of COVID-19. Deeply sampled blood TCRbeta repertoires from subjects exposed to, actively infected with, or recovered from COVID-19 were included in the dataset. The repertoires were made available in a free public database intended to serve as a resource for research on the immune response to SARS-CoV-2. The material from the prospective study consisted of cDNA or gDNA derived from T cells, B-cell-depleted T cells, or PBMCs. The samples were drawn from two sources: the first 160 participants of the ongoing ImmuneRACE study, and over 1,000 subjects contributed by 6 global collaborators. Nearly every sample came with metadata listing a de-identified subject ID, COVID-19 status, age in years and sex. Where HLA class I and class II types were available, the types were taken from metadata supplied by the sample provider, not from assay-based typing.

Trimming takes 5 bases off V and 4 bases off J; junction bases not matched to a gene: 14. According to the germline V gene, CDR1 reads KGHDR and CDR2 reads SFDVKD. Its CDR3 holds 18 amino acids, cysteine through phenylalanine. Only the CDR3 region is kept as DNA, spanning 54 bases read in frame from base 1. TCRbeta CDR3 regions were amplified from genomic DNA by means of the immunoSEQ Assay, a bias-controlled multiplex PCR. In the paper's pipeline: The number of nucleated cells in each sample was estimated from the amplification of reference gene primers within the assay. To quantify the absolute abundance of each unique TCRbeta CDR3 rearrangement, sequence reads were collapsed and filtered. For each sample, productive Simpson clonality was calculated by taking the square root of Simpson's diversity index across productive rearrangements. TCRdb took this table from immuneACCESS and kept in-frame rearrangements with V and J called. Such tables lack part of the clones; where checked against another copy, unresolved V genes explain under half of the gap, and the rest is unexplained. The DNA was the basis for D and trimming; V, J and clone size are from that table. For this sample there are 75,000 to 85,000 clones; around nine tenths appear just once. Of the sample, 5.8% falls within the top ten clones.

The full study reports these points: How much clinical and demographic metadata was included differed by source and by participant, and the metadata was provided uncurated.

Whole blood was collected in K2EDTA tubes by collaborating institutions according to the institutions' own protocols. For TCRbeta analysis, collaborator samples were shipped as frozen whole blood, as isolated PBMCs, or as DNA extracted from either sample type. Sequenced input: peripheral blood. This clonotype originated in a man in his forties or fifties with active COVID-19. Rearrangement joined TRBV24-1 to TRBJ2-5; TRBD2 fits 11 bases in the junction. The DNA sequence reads TGTGCCACCAGTGCCCTCGCGCGGGCTAGCGGGGGGTCAGAGACCCAGTACTTC. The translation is CATSALARASGGSETQYF.